The 10 T cell receptor beta chains below were found in one sample sequenced in a study of blood T cell repertoires in COVID-19. Sequencing used immunoSEQ multiplex PCR; TCRdb keeps in-frame clones, though not all of them. The table has about 430,000 clones, more than 70% seen once. Material: PBMCs or T cells enriched from blood (not recorded which). The receptors shown here come from a young woman who had been exposed to COVID-19.

The V call is TRBV27, the J call TRBJ1-6; 8 positions agree with TRBD1. This CDR3 spans 16 amino acids. Germline CDR1 is MNHEY and CDR2 is SMNVEV (reference sequence). Trimming removed 0 bases from V and 7 bases from J; junction bases left unmatched: 5. The CDR3 spells CASSLSPGTGNSPLHF. As DNA, the CDR3 is TGTGCCAGCAGTTTATCTCCCGGGACAGGAAATTCACCCCTCCACTTT.

V usage is TRBV5-1 and J usage is TRBJ2-2; D perhaps matches TRBD2 (6 bases). The CDR3 length is 16 residues. Per germline, CDR1 SGHRS and CDR2 YFSETQ. V lost 1 base to trimming and J lost 1 base, with 11 bases between them. This CDR3 reads CASSLLGGQNTGELFF. CDR3 DNA sequence: TGCGCCAGCAGCTTGTTGGGGGGTCAGAACACCGGGGAGCTGTTTTTT. Variable domain in full (rest from reference TRBV5-1 and TRBJ2-2): KAGVTQTPRYLIKTRGQQVTLSCSPISGHRSVSWYQQTPGQGLQFLFEYFSETQRNKGNFPGRFSGRQFSNSRSEMNVSTLELGDSALYLCASSLLGGQNTGELFFGEGSRLTVL.

The CDR3 region is CASSPGGGGAKNIQYF. The DNA for the CDR3 is TGTGCCAGCAGCCCTGGGGGCGGGGGTGCCAAAAACATTCAGTACTTC. The chain couples TRBV7-3 to TRBJ2-4; tentative D call: TRBD2 (7 bases). The length of the CDR3 is 16 residues. Between the trimmed V and J ends, which lost 5 bases and 1 base, there was a span of 15 bases. Germline V gives CDR1 SGHTA, CDR2 FQGTGA.

This clone was detected a few times. The chain couples TRBV30 to TRBJ2-2; possibly TRBD2 for D (7 bases). CDR1 GTSNPN and CDR2 SVGIG come from the germline V gene (reference sequence). The CDR3 has 15 amino acids. V was pared by 2 bases and J by 5 bases, with 15 bases between. The DNA of the CDR3 is TGTGCCTGGAGTTATGGGGGGGCCGTAACCGGGGAGCTGTTTTTT. Residues: CAWSYGGAVTGELFF. The whole variable domain, remainder taken from reference TRBV30 and TRBJ2-2, is SQTIHQWPATLVQPVGSPLSLECTVEGTSNPNLYWYRQAAGRGLQLLFYSVGIGQISSEVPQNLSASRPQDRQFILSSKKLLLSDSGFYLCAWSYGGAVTGELFFGEGSRLTVL.

This sequence joins TRBV2 and TRBJ1-2; tentatively, D is TRBD1 (5 bases). The ends were cut back, 8 bases at V and 6 bases at J, with 7 bases in the middle. Germline V gene data show CDR1 as SNHLY and CDR2 as FYNNEI. The CDR3 contains 10 residues. The CDR3 DNA sequence: TGTGCCAGCCAGGGAAATGGCTACACCTTC. Translated, it gives CASQGNGYTF.

This clone was picked up a small number of times. The chain uses TRBV12-3 or TRBV12-4 and TRBJ1-1; no firm D call. V was trimmed by 3 bases and J by 7 bases, leaving 9 bases between them. The CDR3 is 12 amino acids. In DNA, the CDR3 is TGTGCCAGCAGTTTCGGCGAGGTTGAAGCTTTCTTT. It is translated as CASSFGEVEAFF.

This clone was observed a single time. This sequence joins TRBV12-3 or TRBV12-4 and TRBJ1-1; D perhaps matches TRBD1 (6 bases). V was trimmed by 7 bases and J by 4 bases, leaving 13 bases between them. The CDR3 is made up of 13 amino acids. This CDR3 is CASILRGGTEAFF. CDR3 in DNA: TGTGCCAGCATTCTTCGAGGGGGCACTGAAGCTTTCTTT.

As to this clone: The same CDR3 also results from other DNA sequences found in this sample. V usage is TRBV28 and J usage is TRBJ2-7; TRBD2 matches at 8 bases. V was clipped by 5 bases and J by 1 base; unmatched bases: 1. In germline, CDR1 is MDHEN, CDR2 SYDVKM. The CDR3 covers 13 residues. CDR3 sequence reads: CASSLAGSYEQYF. CDR3 sequence (DNA): TGTGCCAGCAGTCTAGCGGGTTCCTACGAGCAGTACTTC.

The rearrangement uses TRBV6-1 and TRBJ1-5, with 9 bases aligning to TRBD1. The junction had 6 bases not matched to a gene; V was cut back by 2 bases and J by 7 bases. The V gene's germline CDR1 is MNHNS and CDR2 SASEGT. The CDR3 contains 15 residues. The CDR3 is CASSEMGQGSQPQHF. The CDR3 DNA sequence: TGTGCCAGCAGTGAAATGGGACAGGGAAGCCAGCCCCAGCATTTT.

The V and J genes are TRBV13 and TRBJ1-3; TRBD1 aligns across 8 bases. Per germline, CDR1 PRHDT and CDR2 FYEKMQ (reference sequence). After removal of 5 bases from V and 6 bases from J, the junction contained 6 bases not matched to a gene. This CDR3 spans 14 amino acids. The DNA of the CDR3 is TGTGCCAGCAGCAGGGACAGGCCCATAAACACCATATATTTT. Residues: CASSRDRPINTIYF.